What follows are 31 T cell receptor beta chains derived from one specimen sequenced in a study of blood T cell repertoires in COVID-19. The data were produced by immunoSEQ multiplex PCR, yet TCRdb's version contains in-frame clones alone and is incomplete. The table lists under 250,000 clones, around 82% of them singletons. The sequencing sample was made of peripheral blood. Receptors originate from a human donor in a cohort sampled during active COVID-19.

V usage is TRBV29-1 and J usage is TRBJ2-5; 8 bases map to TRBD2. Trimming at V came to 4 bases and at J to 5 bases, leaving 3 bases not matched to a gene. The CDR3 contains 12 residues. CDR1 is SQVTM and CDR2 is ANQGSEA in the germline V gene. The CDR3 DNA is TGCAGCGTTGGGAGCGGGAGTGAGACCCAGTACTTC. Protein sequence: CSVGSGSETQYF. Looking up the rest from reference TRBV29-1 and TRBJ2-5 gives the full variable domain: SAVISQKPSRDICQRGTSLTIQCQVDSQVTMMFWYRQQPGQSLTLIATANQGSEATYESGFVIDKFPISRPNLTFSTLTVSNMSPEDSSIYLCSVGSGSETQYFGPGTRLLVL.

J is TRBJ2-1 and V is TRBV6-2 or TRBV6-3; D possibly corresponds to TRBD2 (5 bases). Trimming took off 2 bases at V and 8 bases at J, with 13 bases between the two ends. This CDR3 comprises 14 residues. The germline gives CDR1 MNHEY, CDR2 SVGEGT. CDR3 bases: TGTGCCAGCAGTTACGAGCTAGCCGGAGATGAGCAGTTCTTC. It codes for CASSYELAGDEQFF.

The J gene is TRBJ1-1, the V gene TRBV5-1; 10 bases align to TRBD1. The trim removed 3 bases at V and 4 bases at J, leaving 12 bases unmatched. The CDR3 consists of 17 residues. Germline CDR1 reads SGHRS; CDR2 reads YFSETQ. The CDR3 coding sequence is TGCGCCAGCAGCTCAGGACAGGGGGAAAGAATAAGCACTGAAGCTTTCTTT. As protein: CASSSGQGERISTEAFF. Looking up the rest from reference TRBV5-1 and TRBJ1-1 gives the full variable domain: KAGVTQTPRYLIKTRGQQVTLSCSPISGHRSVSWYQQTPGQGLQFLFEYFSETQRNKGNFPGRFSGRQFSNSRSEMNVSTLELGDSALYLCASSSGQGERISTEAFFGQGTRLTVV.

V gene TRBV5-6 combines with J gene TRBJ2-3, with 8 bases fitting TRBD2. J lost 2 bases, V lost 4 bases, and 6 bases had no gene match. CDR1 SGHDT and CDR2 YYEEEE come from the germline V gene. CDR3 length: 15 residues. As DNA, the CDR3 is TGTGCCAGCAGCCGGAGCGGGGGCGCCACAGATACGCAGTATTTT. Residues: CASSRSGGATDTQYF.

The V call is TRBV5-8, the J call TRBJ1-4, with 8 bases identical to TRBD1. CDR1 and CDR2 (germline): SGHTS, YDEGEE. Trimming at V came to 2 bases and at J to 8 bases, leaving 5 bases not matched to a gene. The CDR3 loop spans 14 amino acids. In DNA, the CDR3 is TGTGCCAGCAGCTTAGCAGGGGGCGCGGAAAAACTGTTTTTT. Translating gives CASSLAGGAEKLFF.

This chain uses TRBV12-3 or TRBV12-4 with TRBJ2-1; 7 bases align to TRBD2. V gave up 4 bases and J gave up 12 bases; unmatched junction bases: 6. There are 12 residues in the CDR3. CDR3 protein: CASSSPGLRQFF. CDR3 nucleotides: TGTGCCAGCAGTTCTCCGGGACTAAGGCAGTTCTTC.

A word on this clone: The same CDR3 also results from other DNA sequences found in this sample. The J gene is TRBJ2-1, the V gene TRBV29-1; D might be TRBD2 (5 bases). Germline V gives CDR1 SQVTM, CDR2 ANQGSEA. The CDR3 covers 12 residues. Trimming removed 3 bases at V and 3 bases at J, with 6 bases between. The CDR3 region is CSVDRGYNEQFF. The CDR3 DNA follows: TGCAGCGTTGATCGGGGCTACAATGAGCAGTTCTTC.

The genes are TRBV7-2 and TRBJ1-1; D is unclear. Germline lookup yields CDR1 SGHTA and CDR2 FQGNSA. The CDR3 contains 17 residues. Trimming shortened V by 1 base and J by 1 base, and 16 bases separated the two germline ends. This chain's CDR3 is CASSLVVRGSGNTEAFF. The CDR3 DNA sequence: TGTGCCAGCAGCTTAGTGGTTAGAGGGAGCGGGAACACTGAAGCTTTCTTT.

This clone has a handful of counts. This chain joins TRBV19 and TRBJ2-3; tentative D call: TRBD1 (6 bases). Trimming cost V 0 bases and J 0 bases, with 16 bases left between them. The CDR3 is made up of 18 amino acids. Germline CDR1 is LNHDA and CDR2 is SQIVND (reference sequence). The CDR3 spells CASSIDRLGASSTDTQYF. In nucleotides, the CDR3 is TGTGCCAGTAGTATAGATCGTTTGGGGGCCTCTAGCACAGATACGCAGTATTTT.

This clone occurred a few times. V gene TRBV4-3 combines with J gene TRBJ2-7, with unresolved D. There are 15 residues in the CDR3. V lost 1 base and J 3 bases, leaving 13 bases between the germline ends. Germline V gives CDR1 LGHNA, CDR2 YSLEER. CDR3 amino acids: CASSQVLVPVYEQYF. As DNA, the CDR3 is TGCGCCAGCAGCCAAGTGCTAGTTCCGGTCTACGAGCAGTACTTC.

The rearrangement uses TRBV12-3 or TRBV12-4 and TRBJ1-2, with D perhaps matching TRBD1 (5 bases). Between the trimmed V and J ends, which lost 5 bases and 7 bases, there was a span of 14 bases. This CDR3 has 13 amino acids. CDR3 sequence: CASSLGEAGGYTF. The DNA of the CDR3 is TGTGCCAGCAGTCTAGGGGAGGCTGGTGGCTACACCTTC.

The CDR3 spells CASSLGTGVFYGYTF. The CDR3 coding sequence is TGTGCCAGCAGCTTAGGGACAGGGGTGTTCTATGGCTACACCTTC. The chain recombines TRBV7-9 with TRBJ1-2; 9 positions match TRBD1. V trimming: 1 base; J trimming: 4 bases; junction bases outside the gene matches: 4. The CDR3 is made up of 15 amino acids. CDR1 and CDR2 (germline): SEHNR, FQNEAQ (reference sequence).

The CDR3 DNA follows: TGTGCCAGCATCTCGGGGGGTAAGGCCGAGCAGTACTTC. Its protein product is CASISGGKAEQYF. The V and J genes are TRBV6-5 and TRBJ2-7; 7 bases align to TRBD2. CDR3 length: 13 amino acids. Germline V gives CDR1 MNHEY, CDR2 SVGAGI. Trimming removed 7 bases from V and 6 bases from J; junction bases left unmatched: 9.

The chain combines TRBV7-3 with TRBJ2-2; possibly TRBD2 for D (6 bases). The germline V gene encodes CDR1 SGHTA and CDR2 FQGTGA. The germline V and J ends were trimmed by 5 bases and 1 base, with 14 bases remaining between them. The CDR3 is 16 amino acids. CDR3 sequence (DNA): TGTGCCAGCAGCCCTAGGAGGGTTAGGAACACCGGGGAGCTGTTTTTT. This translates into CASSPRRVRNTGELFF.

The chain carries TRBV25-1 and TRBJ1-4, with 10 bases aligning to TRBD1. The germline CDR1 and CDR2 sequences are MGHDK and SYGVNS. J lost 6 bases, V lost 4 bases, and 5 bases had no gene match. The CDR3 contains 15 residues. The CDR3 sequence is CASSGSTGGDEKLFF. The CDR3 DNA sequence: TGTGCCAGCAGTGGGTCGACAGGGGGCGATGAAAAACTGTTTTTT.

The chain links TRBV5-1 to TRBJ2-6; 7 bases align to TRBD1. Trimming at V came to 3 bases and at J to 3 bases, leaving 6 bases not matched to a gene. Germline V gene lookup returns CDR1 SGHRS and CDR2 YFSETQ. The CDR3 has 16 residues. Written as DNA, the CDR3 is TGCGCCAGCAGCTCCAAAACAGGGGTTGGGGCCAACGTCCTGACTTTC. Translating it yields CASSSKTGVGANVLTF.

The rearrangement joins TRBV18 to TRBJ2-3; 9 bases match TRBD2. The CDR3 runs 15 residues. The germline CDR1 and CDR2 sequences are KGHSH and LQKENI. After removal of 3 bases from V and 4 bases from J, the junction contained 5 bases not matched to a gene. CDR3: CASSPSSGASDTQYF. In nucleotides, the CDR3 is TGTGCCAGCTCACCCTCTAGCGGGGCATCAGATACGCAGTATTTT.

The chain combines TRBV7-2 with TRBJ2-7; 7 bases agree with TRBD1. The V gene's germline CDR1 is SGHTA and CDR2 FQGNSA. J was trimmed by 7 bases and V by 5 bases; bases with no gene match: 5. CDR3 length: 12 residues. The CDR3 nucleotides read TGTGCCAGCAGCCGATCGACAGGGGAGCAGTACTTC. This translates into CASSRSTGEQYF.

This chain links TRBV24-1 with TRBJ2-1, with TRBD1 identical over 7 bases. The trim removed 3 bases at V and 2 bases at J, leaving 9 bases unmatched. From germline, CDR1 is KGHDR and CDR2 SFDVKD. CDR3 length: 17 amino acids. The DNA of the CDR3 is TGTGCCACCAGTGATCCGGACAGGTCACACACCTACAATGAGCAGTTCTTC. It translates to CATSDPDRSHTYNEQFF.

The V call is TRBV6-5, the J call TRBJ1-2, with 8 bases aligning to TRBD1. The V gene's germline CDR1 is MNHEY and CDR2 SVGAGI. V shed 0 bases and J 7 bases; nucleotides not matched to a gene: 4. CDR3 size: 14 residues. The CDR3 DNA reads as TGTGCCAGCAGTTACTCGACAGGGGCTGGTGGCTACACCTTC. This sequence encodes CASSYSTGAGGYTF.

This clone appeared a single time. This chain links TRBV5-1 with TRBJ2-1; 11 positions agree with TRBD2. The CDR3 runs 15 residues. V shed 4 bases, J shed 4 bases, and the junction held 4 bases outside the gene matches. From germline, CDR1 is SGHRS and CDR2 YFSETQ. CDR3 coding DNA: TGCGCCAGCAGCGACGGGACTAGCGGATACAATGAGCAGTTCTTC. Its translation is CASSDGTSGYNEQFF.

V usage is TRBV30 and J usage is TRBJ1-1, with 9 bases matching TRBD1. With 5 bases clipped from V and 5 bases from J, the junction kept 9 bases outside the gene matches. CDR1 and CDR2 (germline): GTSNPN, SVGIG (reference sequence). The CDR3 sequence is 14 residues long. CDR3 coding DNA: TGTGCCTGGCGAAAAAGGGACAGGGCGACTGAAGCTTTCTTT. Translation gives CAWRKRDRATEAFF. Based on the CDR3 plus reference TRBV30 and TRBJ1-1, the full variable domain is SQTIHQWPATLVQPVGSPLSLECTVEGTSNPNLYWYRQAAGRGLQLLFYSVGIGQISSEVPQNLSASRPQDRQFILSSKKLLLSDSGFYLCAWRKRDRATEAFFGQGTRLTVV.

The chain combines TRBV28 with TRBJ2-3; D is perhaps TRBD1 (6 bases). Germline CDR1 MDHEN, CDR2 SYDVKM. Between the trimmed V and J ends, which lost 8 bases and 4 bases, there was a span of 10 bases. CDR3 size: 12 residues. Here the CDR3 DNA reads TGTGCCAGCCAGGGGATGGCAGATACGCAGTATTTT. Translation gives CASQGMADTQYF.

This chain joins TRBV9 and TRBJ1-2, with D uncertain. The V gene's germline CDR1 is SGDLS and CDR2 YYNGEE. The V end lost 3 bases, the J end lost 4 bases, and 10 bases lay between the germline ends. The CDR3 loop spans 13 amino acids. The CDR3 DNA reads TGTGCCAGCAGCGGTGCAGGTCTCTATGGCTACACCTTC. Encoded protein: CASSGAGLYGYTF.

J is TRBJ1-2 and V is TRBV29-1; 8 bases fit TRBD1. CDR3 size: 15 residues. The germline CDR1 and CDR2 sequences are SQVTM and ANQGSEA. With V trimmed by 3 bases and J by 7 bases, 13 bases remained unmatched. CDR3 sequence reads: CSVDPVGRGLGGYTF. The CDR3 region has the DNA TGCAGCGTTGATCCGGTGGGCAGGGGGCTAGGTGGCTACACCTTC.

The table lists this clone with a count of one. This chain links TRBV14 with TRBJ2-5, with 7 nucleotides matching TRBD2. V was pared by 3 bases and J by 5 bases, with 12 bases of the junction left unmatched. Germline V gene data show CDR1 as SGHDN and CDR2 as FVKESK. CDR3 length equals 16 residues. This chain's CDR3 is CASSQLGGGLGETQYF. CDR3 nucleotide sequence: TGTGCCAGCAGCCAGCTTGGCGGGGGACTCGGCGAGACCCAGTACTTC.

The chain links TRBV5-1 to TRBJ2-3, with TRBD2 matching 13 bases. Germline V gene sequence: CDR1 SGHRS, CDR2 YFSETQ. The CDR3 runs to 17 residues. V shed 6 bases, J shed 4 bases, and the junction held 11 bases outside the gene matches. CDR3 residues: CASTIPLLAGGPDTQYF. As DNA, the CDR3 is TGCGCCAGCACCATACCCTTACTAGCGGGAGGGCCAGATACGCAGTATTTT.

The rearrangement uses TRBV28 and TRBJ1-6; 11 nucleotides agree with TRBD1. The CDR3 totals 15 residues. Trimming cost V 7 bases and J 10 bases; bases outside gene matches: 9. Germline CDR1 and CDR2: MDHEN and SYDVKM. The CDR3 protein is CASKRRTGGGSPLHF. DNA for the CDR3: TGTGCCAGCAAGAGACGGACAGGGGGCGGATCACCCCTCCACTTT.

The V gene is TRBV11-2, the J gene TRBJ1-4, with D tentatively TRBD1 (5 bases). This CDR3 is 17 amino acids long. In germline, CDR1 is SGHAT, CDR2 FQNNGV. V was shortened by 1 base and J by 7 bases, with 19 bases between the two germline ends. CDR3 protein: CASSLVTGRKEGEKLFF. In nucleotides, the CDR3 is TGTGCCAGCAGCTTAGTTACAGGTCGAAAGGAGGGTGAAAAACTGTTTTTT.

The CDR3 sequence: CASSLNQVTEAFF. In nucleotides, the CDR3 is TGTGCCAGCAGTTTAAATCAGGTCACTGAAGCTTTCTTT. The V and J genes are TRBV28 and TRBJ1-1; no clear D. The CDR3 has 13 residues. Germline CDR1 and CDR2: MDHEN and SYDVKM. The germline V and J ends were trimmed by 2 bases and 4 bases, with 8 bases remaining between them. Supplemented by reference TRBV28 and TRBJ1-1, the full variable domain reads DVKVTQSSRYLVKRTGEKVFLECVQDMDHENMFWYRQDPGLGLRLIYFSYDVKMKEKGDIPEGYSVSREKKERFSLILESASTNQTSMYLCASSLNQVTEAFFGQGTRLTVV.

The chain is built from TRBV7-2 and TRBJ2-7; possible D gene TRBD1, 5 bases. The CDR3 consists of 13 residues. Trimming left V 1 base short and J 5 bases short, with 9 bases between. Germline values: CDR1 SGHTA, CDR2 FQGNSA. In nucleotides, the CDR3 is TGTGCCAGCAGCTTAGTTGCAGGGCACGAGCAGTACTTC. Protein product: CASSLVAGHEQYF. The full variable domain, rest sourced from reference TRBV7-2 and TRBJ2-7, is GAGVSQSPSNKVTEKGKDVELRCDPISGHTALYWYRQSLGQGLEFLIYFQGNSAPDKSGLPSDRFSAERTGGSVSTLTIQRTQQEDSAVYLCASSLVAGHEQYFGPGTRLTVT.